This entry lists 13 T cell receptor beta chains sequenced from one sample in a study of cytomegalovirus exposure and HLA in healthy donors. The PCR employed 60 Vbeta primers together with 13 Jbeta primers. TCRdb's table, derived via immunoSEQ multiplex PCR, lists solely in-frame clones and lacks some. The repertoire holds around 90,000 clones, with around 77% as singletons. Sequenced: PBMCs. The source of these receptors is a man aged 25 to 40 in good health and CMV-seronegative.

CDR3 loop: CASSLGYTEAFF. CDR3 DNA: TGTGCCAGCAGTTTGGGCTACACTGAAGCTTTCTTT. The chain uses TRBV27 and TRBJ1-1; no definite D call. The germline CDR1 and CDR2 sequences are MNHEY and SMNVEV (reference sequence). CDR3 size: 12 residues. V lost 3 bases and J lost 3, with 5 bases in between.

The rearrangement uses TRBV18 and TRBJ1-1; possibly TRBD1 for D (5 bases). The CDR3 contains 12 residues. V dropped 6 bases and J dropped 1 base, with 6 bases sitting between them. Germline V CDR1 and CDR2: KGHSH, LQKENI. CDR3 nucleotide sequence: TGTGCCAGCTCGGGGGGGAACACTGAAGCTTTCTTT. This gives the protein CASSGGNTEAFF.

This rearrangement joins TRBV6-5 to TRBJ1-1; D is uncertain. With 1 base removed from V and 4 bases from J, the gap between germline ends came to 7 bases. The CDR3 covers 13 residues. Looked up from germline, CDR1 is MNHEY and CDR2 is SVGAGI. This CDR3 reads CASSYYQATEAFF. Written as DNA, the CDR3 is TGTGCCAGCAGTTACTACCAGGCCACTGAAGCTTTCTTT.

The rearrangement joins TRBV6-6 to TRBJ1-2; no clear D gene. Germline CDR1 is MNHNY and CDR2 is SVGAGI (reference sequence). The ends were cut back, 7 bases at V and 8 bases at J, with 20 bases in the middle. CDR3 length: 14 amino acids. CDR3 sequence reads: CASNPPPAGRGYTF. The DNA for the CDR3 is TGTGCCAGCAATCCGCCCCCGGCGGGTAGGGGCTACACCTTC.

This chain uses TRBV27 with TRBJ2-7, with a weak D call TRBD1 (6 bases). The germline V and J ends were trimmed by 2 bases and 0 bases, with 8 bases remaining between them. The CDR3 spans 14 residues. CDR1 is MNHEY, CDR2 SMNVEV, per germline (reference sequence). CDR3 protein: CASSLGDNSYEQYF. The CDR3, as DNA: TGTGCCAGCAGTTTAGGGGACAACTCCTACGAGCAGTACTTC.

The J gene is TRBJ1-3, the V gene TRBV6-5, with TRBD1 matching 7 bases. V trimming: 5 bases; J trimming: 6 bases; junction bases outside the gene matches: 4. Germline loops: CDR1 MNHEY, CDR2 SVGAGI. This CDR3 contains 13 residues. The CDR3 is CASSLQGTNTIYF. DNA of the CDR3: TGTGCCAGCAGTCTACAGGGGACAAACACCATATATTTT.

The CDR3 bases are TGTGCCAGCAGCTTAGGGTTGTTAGTCCGCACAGATACGCAGTATTTT. This sequence encodes CASSLGLLVRTDTQYF. The chain has TRBV7-2 and TRBJ2-3, with D hard to call. This CDR3 contains 16 residues. The V and J ends lost 1 base and 1 base respectively, with 12 bases between them. Germline loops: CDR1 SGHTA, CDR2 FQGNSA.

The rearrangement uses TRBV29-1 and TRBJ1-2, with 11 nucleotides matching TRBD1. The CDR3 loop spans 14 amino acids. The J segment lost 3 bases and the V segment lost 6 bases, leaving 6 bases of the junction unmatched. Germline V CDR1 and CDR2: SQVTM, ANQGSEA. The CDR3 DNA reads as TGCAGCGTCCAGGACAGGGGGCGCGACTATGGCTACACCTTC. Protein sequence: CSVQDRGRDYGYTF.

The chain employs TRBV2 and TRBJ1-5, with D perhaps matching TRBD1 (5 bases). The CDR3 is 15 amino acids. The germline gives CDR1 SNHLY, CDR2 FYNNEI. Trimming stripped 4 bases from V and 0 bases from J, with 10 bases between. The CDR3 here is CASSAEGYSNQPQHF. The CDR3 DNA sequence: TGTGCCAGCAGTGCGGAGGGGTATAGCAATCAGCCCCAGCATTTT.

V gene TRBV5-6 combines with J gene TRBJ2-3, with a weak D call TRBD2 (6 bases). The germline CDR1 and CDR2 sequences are SGHDT and YYEEEE. There are 15 residues in the CDR3. Trimming pared 4 bases from V and 6 bases from J, leaving 18 bases between. This CDR3 reads CASSKTRILLDTQYF. In nucleotides, the CDR3 is TGTGCCAGCAGCAAGACTAGAATCTTGTTGGATACGCAGTATTTT.

This clone was observed once. The chain uses TRBV7-8 and TRBJ2-1, with 8 bases matching TRBD2. There are 17 residues in the CDR3. Germline trimming cut 1 base from V and 6 bases from J; bases unmatched to any gene: 11. Germline-derived CDR1 and CDR2 are SGHVS and FQNEAQ. CDR3 in amino acids: CASSLGPAGASINEQFF. CDR3 nucleotides: TGTGCCAGCAGCTTAGGCCCAGCGGGAGCTTCCATCAATGAGCAGTTCTTC.

In the case of this clone: The junction departs from the called germline gene at one end, perhaps through a read error. The rearrangement joins TRBV7-9 to TRBJ2-2; a possible D gene is TRBD1 (6 bases). Germline V gene lookup returns CDR1 SEHNR and CDR2 FQNEAQ (reference sequence). The CDR3 is 15 amino acids. CDR3 protein: CSSSFVQGNTGELFF. In DNA form, the CDR3 reads TGTTCCAGCAGCTTTGTACAGGGGAACACCGGGGAGCTGTTTTTT.

This clone came up once. V and J are TRBV25-1 and TRBJ1-2, with 7 bases matching TRBD1. Trimming at V came to 6 bases and at J to 4 bases, leaving 11 bases not matched to a gene. Germline CDR1 is MGHDK and CDR2 is SYGVNS. This CDR3 comprises 15 residues. The DNA for the CDR3 is TGTGCCAGCAGGACAGGGAACAGCGGTAGCTATGGCTACACCTTC. It translates to CASRTGNSGSYGYTF.